The 9 T cell receptor beta chains below come from one sample, sequenced in a study of shared clonotypes between healthy human individuals. Terminally differentiated effector memory CD45RA+ cells were excluded by CCR7 positive selection of CD45RO-negative cells. TCRdb's table, derived via immunoSEQ multiplex PCR, lists solely in-frame clones and lacks some. The sample comprises some 2,100,000 clones, about 92% of which are singletons, and 1.5% to 2% rests with the top ten. Sequenced: naive CD8+ T cells from PBMCs. The receptor set was obtained from a man younger than 35 in good health. Some clones in this sample may be carry-over from other donors' samples.

The chain uses TRBV29-1 and TRBJ1-1; maybe TRBD1 (6 bases). The CDR3 sequence is 14 residues long. In germline, CDR1 is SQVTM, CDR2 ANQGSEA. V dropped 3 bases and J dropped 2 bases, with 13 bases sitting between them. Here the CDR3 reads CSVEWQGPNTEAFF. In nucleotides, the CDR3 is TGCAGCGTTGAGTGGCAGGGGCCCAACACTGAAGCTTTCTTT.

The J gene is TRBJ2-3, the V gene TRBV27; possibly TRBD1 for D (6 bases). V lost 4 bases to trimming and J lost 2 bases, with 16 bases between them. The CDR3 runs to 16 residues. Germline CDR1 and CDR2: MNHEY and SMNVEV (reference sequence). The CDR3 DNA is TGTGCCAGCAGTTCAATGACAGGACAGCCCACAGATACGCAGTATTTT. Translated: CASSSMTGQPTDTQYF.

The genes are TRBV29-1 and TRBJ2-7; 8 nucleotides match TRBD1. The CDR3 has 13 residues. Germline loops: CDR1 SQVTM, CDR2 ANQGSEA. With 6 bases clipped from V and 4 bases from J, the junction kept 8 bases outside the gene matches. The CDR3 here is CSVAGGAWYEQYF. The CDR3 DNA is TGCAGCGTGGCAGGGGGCGCGTGGTACGAGCAGTACTTC.

This clone was counted between two and nine times. J is TRBJ1-1 and V is TRBV30; D gene uncertain. This CDR3 has 16 amino acids. Germline V gives CDR1 GTSNPN, CDR2 SVGIG (reference sequence). The germline V and J ends were trimmed by 3 bases and 5 bases, with 22 bases remaining between them. The CDR3 reads CAWSQPNRKGWTEAFF. DNA for the CDR3: TGTGCCTGGAGCCAGCCAAATCGGAAGGGCTGGACTGAAGCTTTCTTT.

The CDR3 loop reads CSVPVDGYGYTF. DNA of the CDR3: TGCAGCGTTCCCGTGGATGGGTATGGCTACACCTTC. The chain has TRBV29-1 and TRBJ1-2, with D unclear. Germline V gene data show CDR1 as SQVTM and CDR2 as ANQGSEA. The V end lost 5 bases, the J end lost 5 bases, and 12 bases lay between the germline ends. This CDR3 is 12 amino acids long.

V and J are TRBV28 and TRBJ2-5, with no clear D. The V end was cut by 5 bases, the J end by 4 bases, with 11 bases between. The CDR3 extends over 13 amino acids. Per the germline V gene, CDR1 is MDHEN and CDR2 is SYDVKM. The DNA of the CDR3 is TGTGCCAGCAGTAAGAGTATCCGAGAGACCCAGTACTTC. Amino acid sequence: CASSKSIRETQYF.

This rearrangement joins TRBV7-9 to TRBJ2-2, with D perhaps matching TRBD1 or TRBD2 (5 bases each). Germline V CDR1 and CDR2: SEHNR, FQNEAQ (reference sequence). The CDR3 totals 14 residues. Trimming left V 8 bases short and J 1 base short, with 11 bases between. The CDR3 DNA reads TGTGCCAGCGTCCGGGACGAGAACACCGGGGAGCTGTTTTTT. Protein: CASVRDENTGELFF.

The chain recombines TRBV27 with TRBJ1-5, with D uncertain. V was trimmed by 4 bases and J by 0 bases, leaving 4 bases between them. Per the germline V gene, CDR1 is MNHEY and CDR2 is SMNVEV (reference sequence). This CDR3 spans 13 amino acids. The CDR3 sequence is CASSSISNQPQHF. The CDR3 DNA reads TGTGCCAGCAGTTCAATTAGCAATCAGCCCCAGCATTTT.

The V gene is TRBV6-5, the J gene TRBJ1-2; D is uncertain. Between the trimmed V and J ends, which lost 6 bases and 6 bases, there was a span of 14 bases. The CDR3 has 13 residues. Per germline, CDR1 MNHEY and CDR2 SVGAGI. The CDR3 nucleotides are TGTGCCAGCAGAGCCACTCGGGCCGATGGCTACACCTTC. It yields the protein CASRATRADGYTF.